Reported below is one T cell receptor beta chain. The specificity of this receptor is unknown. Base-call qualities are not available, and no considerably larger clone is one nucleotide away. The junction shows trimming of 5 bases on V and 3 bases on J, plus 12 bases between the germline ends. The germline V gene sets CDR1 to MDHEN and CDR2 to SYDVKM. The CDR3 starts with the cysteine, ends with the phenylalanine, and has 14 residues. Only the CDR3 part of the read is kept: 42 bases, read in frame from the first base. Roughly 1.9 micrograms of genomic DNA were extracted from cryopreserved PBMCs for TCR beta library preparation. High-throughput TCR beta sequencing was performed on longitudinal blood samples from CLL patients receiving ibrutinib monotherapy. The patients took part in an open-label, single-center phase 2 trial of ibrutinib monotherapy. The goal of deep resolution MiSeq sequencing was a depth between 1 in 1 million and 1 in 200,000 T cells, and coverage averaged 10x per clonotype. The immunoSEQ hsTCRB Kit was used to generate the TCR beta libraries. In the original analysis: ImmunoSEQ Data Assistant and ImmunoSEQ Analyzer were used for data analysis, and V, D and J genes were assigned according to IMGT definitions. Clonality, which ranges from 0 to 1, was calculated by subtracting the normalized Shannon entropy of productive rearrangement frequencies from one. Public clonotype analysis was restricted to overrepresented clonotypes comprising at least 0.05% of each patient's repertoire. Around 13 age-matched healthy donor repertoires from immuneACCESS were used as controls for clonality. Drawn from immuneACCESS, this table holds only the in-frame rearrangements with V and J called that TCRdb kept. Clones are partly lost; checked studies trace under half to an unresolved V gene and leave the rest unexplained. The DNA gave D and trimming, while V, J and clone size come from that table. Here the sample has 30,000 to 40,000 clones; roughly three quarters occur a single time. 28% of the sample belongs to the ten largest clones.

This sample stems from a study of cytotoxic CD8 clonotypes in ibrutinib-treated CLL (dated by TCRdb to the early 2020s). About the investigation overall: In this cohort, around 15 patients were treatment-naive and roughly ten were relapsed/refractory, while roughly 18 had unmutated IGHV. Partial responses were observed in some 24 patients and complete responses in 2; after a median follow-up of around 68 months, remission was maintained in around 14 patients and progression was observed in some twelve. The response samples were drawn at a median of roughly twelve months into treatment, with a range of roughly 6 to 36 months. On average, each sample had some 250,000 productive templates and 96,000 or so productive rearrangements. Of the roughly 90 participants in the trial, about two dozen had longitudinal samples available. Cryopreserved peripheral blood mononuclear cells were obtained before treatment, at response, and at either sustained remission or disease progression. Study-wide findings and limitations: Clonality rose at ibrutinib response, remained stable during sustained remission, and dropped back toward baseline at progression. Public clonotypes were found to be uncommon and were observed to contract or remain stable during treatment; the increase in clonality was shown to reflect expansion of private clonotypes at ibrutinib response. Baseline clonality exceeded that of age-matched healthy donors and correlated strongly with circulating CD8+ T-cell counts. Sampling times were not matched between sustained-remission and progressing patients, and lymph node repertoires were not studied.

The input for sequencing was PBMCs, taken before ibrutinib treatment. The receptor was derived from a human donor with chronic lymphocytic leukemia. The rearrangement combines TRBV28 with TRBJ2-3; the D gene could be either TRBD1 or TRBD2, each agreeing at 6 bases. The sequenced DNA is TGTGCCAGCAGTCCCAGGGGAGGTACAGATACGCAGTATTTT. Its coded protein is CASSPRGGTDTQYF.